These T cell receptor beta chains were read from a single sample in a study of shared clonotypes between healthy human individuals. Repertoires were generated with immunoSEQ multiplex PCR, while TCRdb's copy carries only in-frame clones and drops some. The repertoire holds about 980,000 clones, more than 75% seen once, with 1.5% in the top ten. The sample was memory CD4+ T cells sorted from blood. The receptors here all came from a man aged 18 to 30 in good health. The CDR3 runs from the conserved cysteine through the conserved F or W. Each record gives: J gene, V gene, clone size, D gene, CDR3 protein, CDR3 DNA. D genes are given only for firm matches. Not all rows give a size; the values are once, few, many and, for expanded clones, a class.

TRBJ2-6 TRBV7-2 - - CASSLDSARWANVLTF TGTGCCAGCAGCTTAGACTCCGCACGGTGGGCCAACGTCCTGACTTTC
TRBJ1-5 TRBV6-1 - - CASSEWGTMGNQPQHF TGTGCCAGCAGTGAATGGGGGACAATGGGCAATCAGCCCCAGCATTTT
TRBJ1-1 TRBV6-5 - TRBD1 CASSYRTGGGEAFF TGTGCCAGCAGTTACCGGACAGGGGGCGGTGAAGCTTTCTTT
TRBJ2-7 TRBV10-3 - - CAIGPRDLHYEQYF TGTGCCATCGGACCCCGGGACCTACACTACGAGCAGTACTTC
TRBJ2-1 TRBV4-3 once - CASSQESSSYNEQFF TGCGCCAGCAGCCAAGAAAGCAGCTCCTACAATGAGCAGTTCTTC
TRBJ1-5 TRBV19 - - CASTETGFNQPQHF TGTGCCAGTACCGAAACAGGGTTCAATCAGCCCCAGCATTTT
TRBJ2-1 TRBV5-6 - - CASSGGNVLRYEQFF TGTGCCAGCAGCGGGGGGAACGTGCTTCGCTATGAGCAGTTCTTC
TRBJ2-1 TRBV7-6 few TRBD1 CASSSRQGDLDEQFF TGTGCCAGCAGCTCTCGACAGGGCGATTTAGATGAGCAGTTCTTC
TRBJ2-1 TRBV4-3 - - CASSQDLGLSSYNEQFF TGCGCCAGCAGCCAAGATCTCGGCCTTAGCTCCTACAATGAGCAGTTCTTC
TRBJ2-5 TRBV5-8 - - CASSLGAGIDGETQYF TGTGCCAGCAGCTTGGGGGCGGGAATCGACGGGGAGACCCAGTACTTC
TRBJ1-5 TRBV6-1 many - CASKEFNQPQHF TGTGCCAGCAAGGAGTTCAATCAGCCCCAGCATTTT
TRBJ2-7 TRBV4-3 - - CASSLYRDLNYEQYF TGCGCCAGCAGCCTTTACAGGGATCTAAACTACGAGCAGTACTTC
TRBJ2-7 TRBV27 - TRBD2 CASSPRGSGASYEQYF TGTGCCAGCAGTCCGCGGGGCAGCGGGGCTTCCTACGAGCAGTACTTC
TRBJ2-1 TRBV11-2 - TRBD2 CASSLGSGRAHEQFF TGTGCCAGCAGCTTAGGTAGCGGGAGGGCCCATGAGCAGTTCTTC
TRBJ2-5 TRBV9 - TRBD2 CASSVAGGAETQYF TGTGCCAGCAGCGTAGCGGGGGGAGCAGAGACCCAGTACTTC
TRBJ2-5 TRBV7-9 - TRBD1 CASSLTGGAGETQYF TGTGCCAGCAGCTTAACAGGGGGCGCAGGGGAGACCCAGTACTTC
TRBJ1-2 TRBV7-2 few - CASSFAGAYGYTF TGTGCCAGCAGCTTTGCAGGAGCCTATGGCTACACCTTC
TRBJ2-7 TRBV2 - - CASNGISSYEQYF TGTGCCAGCAACGGGATAAGCTCCTACGAGCAGTACTTC
TRBJ1-6 TRBV7-2 - - CASSPGAVTSPLHF TGTGCCAGCAGCCCTGGGGCAGTCACTTCACCCCTCCACTTT
TRBJ1-5 TRBV7-2 - - CASSPPGGGGNQPQHF TGTGCCAGCAGCCCCCCGGGGGGGGGAGGCAATCAGCCCCAGCATTTT
TRBJ2-6 TRBV7-9 - - CASRGRLGLWAGANVLTF TGTGCCAGCAGGGGGAGATTGGGTCTCTGGGCTGGGGCCAACGTCCTGACTTTC
TRBJ2-1 TRBV18 once - CASSPGDGTYNEQFF TGTGCCAGCTCACCAGGGGACGGTACTTACAATGAGCAGTTCTTC
TRBJ1-5 TRBV25-1 - - CASSSATTFNQPQHF TGTGCCAGCAGTAGCGCGACAACGTTCAATCAGCCCCAGCATTTT
TRBJ1-1 TRBV2 few - CASSETGLNTEAFF TGTGCCAGCAGTGAAACGGGCCTGAACACTGAAGCTTTCTTT
TRBJ1-4 TRBV19 - - CASSSLYELFF TGTGCCAGTAGTAGCCTCTACGAACTGTTTTTT
TRBJ1-2 TRBV25-1 once - CASSEGGAYRGYTF TGTGCCAGCAGTGAAGGTGGGGCCTACCGGGGCTACACCTTC
TRBJ1-2 TRBV30 once - CAWSVLGGYTF TGTGCCTGGAGTGTACTCGGAGGCTACACCTTC
TRBJ2-1 TRBV5-1 - TRBD2 CASSLAPAGGHYNEQFF TGCGCCAGCAGCTTGGCCCCGGCGGGGGGACATTACAATGAGCAGTTCTTC
TRBJ1-1 TRBV30 - TRBD1 CEGPGQGVMDTEAFF TGTGAGGGGCCGGGACAGGGGGTCATGGACACTGAAGCTTTCTTT
TRBJ1-4 TRBV30 - TRBD1 CAWRRQGGSEKLFF TGTGCCTGGAGGAGACAGGGGGGCAGTGAAAAACTGTTTTTT
TRBJ2-5 TRBV5-1 - - CASSLSRGAETQYF TGCGCCAGCAGCTTGTCGCGGGGAGCAGAGACCCAGTACTTC
TRBJ1-6 TRBV6-1 - - CASSYEWAATLYF TGTGCCAGCAGTTATGAGTGGGCAGCTACGCTGTACTTT
TRBJ2-7 TRBV13 - TRBD2 CASSLGRGRGYEQYF TGTGCCAGCAGCTTAGGCCGCGGGAGAGGCTACGAGCAGTACTTC
TRBJ2-2 TRBV5-6 - - CASRTPGAATGELFF TGTGCCAGCAGAACTCCCGGGGCGGCGACCGGGGAGCTGTTTTTT
TRBJ1-1 TRBV29-1 - - CSVEVWGGGTEAFF TGCAGCGTTGAAGTGTGGGGAGGGGGCACTGAAGCTTTCTTT
TRBJ2-7 TRBV11-3 - - CASSLGRGKQYF TGTGCCAGCAGCTTAGGCAGGGGCAAGCAGTACTTC
TRBJ2-1 TRBV28 - - CASSLVGLGEQFF TGTGCCAGCAGTTTAGTGGGGTTGGGTGAGCAGTTCTTC
TRBJ2-5 TRBV6-1 - TRBD2 CASSEVLAGARETQYF TGTGCCAGCAGTGAAGTCCTAGCGGGAGCCCGGGAGACCCAGTACTTC
TRBJ2-1 TRBV5-1 - - CASSPRDGPYNEQFF TGCGCCAGCAGCCCTCGGGACGGACCTTACAATGAGCAGTTCTTC
TRBJ2-4 TRBV5-6 - TRBD1 CASSLDRGLTKNIQYF TGTGCCAGCAGCTTGGATAGGGGGCTTACCAAAAACATTCAGTACTTC
TRBJ1-6 TRBV5-1 once - CASSLGGSESPLHF TGCGCCAGCAGCTTGGGGGGGAGCGAATCACCCCTCCACTTT
TRBJ2-2 TRBV5-6 once TRBD2 CASSLTGTSGTGELFF TGTGCCAGCAGCTTGACAGGGACTAGCGGCACCGGGGAGCTGTTTTTT
TRBJ1-1 TRBV4-3 - - CASSQDYRGNTEAFF TGCGCCAGCAGCCAAGATTATCGGGGGAACACTGAAGCTTTCTTT
TRBJ2-7 TRBV9 - - CASSVATGRANEQYF TGTGCCAGCAGCGTAGCTACGGGGCGGGCAAACGAGCAGTACTTC
TRBJ2-2 TRBV2 - TRBD2 CASTQGASGGAAGELFF TGTGCCAGCACCCAAGGGGCTAGCGGGGGGGCCGCCGGGGAGCTGTTTTTT
TRBJ1-2 TRBV4-3 - TRBD1 CASSQDFTGAYGYTF TGCGCCAGCAGCCAAGATTTTACAGGGGCCTATGGCTACACCTTC
TRBJ2-7 TRBV4-3 few - CASSPLASSYEQYF TGCGCCAGCAGCCCCTTGGCCAGCTCCTACGAGCAGTACTTC
TRBJ2-7 TRBV6-5 - - CASSYGPAGYEQYF TGTGCCAGCAGTTACGGTCCAGCGGGCTACGAGCAGTACTTC
TRBJ2-1 TRBV7-2 - - CASSLVWDEQFF TGTGCCAGCAGCTTAGTTTGGGATGAGCAGTTCTTC
TRBJ2-1 TRBV11-2 - TRBD2 CASSLGGRAKYGQFF TGTGCCAGCAGCTTAGGGGGGAGGGCAAAATATGGGCAGTTCTTC
TRBJ1-3 TRBV6-4 - - CASSRDSGSGNTIYF TGTGCCAGCAGTCGGGACTCCGGCTCTGGAAACACCATATATTTT
TRBJ2-3 TRBV7-3 - - CASSLNSASTDTQYF TGTGCCAGCAGCTTAAATAGCGCTAGCACAGATACGCAGTATTTT
TRBJ2-2 TRBV6-1 - - CASKGSRDTGELFF TGTGCCAGCAAGGGATCCCGGGACACCGGGGAGCTGTTTTTT
TRBJ2-1 TRBV7-2 - TRBD2 CASSHIRAGGWSYNEQFF TGTGCCAGCAGCCACATCAGGGCGGGAGGGTGGTCGTACAATGAGCAGTTCTTC
TRBJ2-1 TRBV6-1 - TRBD1 CASRGTGDPYNEQFF TGTGCCAGCAGAGGTACAGGGGACCCCTACAATGAGCAGTTCTTC
TRBJ2-7 TRBV23-1 - TRBD1 CASSHDRGMNEQYF TGCGCCAGCAGTCACGACAGGGGGATGAACGAGCAGTACTTC
TRBJ2-1 TRBV29-1 - - CSIGERYEQFF TGCAGCATAGGGGAAAGGTATGAGCAGTTCTTC